This T cell receptor beta chain was found in a study of T cells in Graves' hyperthyroidism and ophthalmopathy. Whole-study results and caveats: The model foresaw ophthalmopathy a median roughly 6.6 months prior to onset. A model built on 13 V-J features separated ophthalmopathy from stable hyperthyroidism.

The CDR3 loop spans 15 amino acids. V lost 2 bases to trimming and J lost 4 bases, with 15 bases between them. CDR1 is KGHSH, CDR2 LQKENI, per germline. For ophthalmopathy patients, the Clinical Activity Score was at least 3 and the NOSPECS grade at least 4; duration was under 3 months. RNA transcripts served as the template for amplifying TCR beta CDR3 regions. A set of HTBI primers served as the primers for a first-round RT-PCR of the TCR CDR3. TCRdb itself ran the multiplex PCR reads through MiXCR, one entry per CDR3 protein. The sample records 600,000 to 650,000 distinct CDR3 sequences, about a fifth being singletons. In its sample, this clonotype was seen a few times. Its antigen remains unidentified.

The V call is TRBV18, the J call TRBJ2-7; a weak D match, TRBD1 (6 bases). The source of this sequence is a man younger than 45 with Graves' ophthalmopathy. Sequencing used blood. The CDR3 here is CASSPTGITRYEQYF. In DNA form, the CDR3 reads TGTGCCAGCTCACCAACAGGGATTACACGATACGAGCAGTACTTC.